The next 8 T cell receptor beta chains were all read from a single sample in a study of technical replicates of blood from a few donors. Produced via immunoSEQ multiplex PCR; TCRdb's table is partial and in-frame only. This table has 60,000 to 65,000 clones, 90% to 95% appearing once. Material: PBMCs. The source is a human donor in good health. Some clones in this sample may be carry-over from other donors' samples.

This rearrangement joins TRBV9 to TRBJ2-5, with D maybe TRBD2 (5 bases). Germline CDR1 SGDLS, CDR2 YYNGEE. V was shortened by 0 bases and J by 4 bases, with 16 bases between the two germline ends. The CDR3 covers 16 residues. The chain's CDR3 is CASSVGSARRLETQYF. The DNA for the CDR3 is TGTGCCAGCAGCGTAGGTTCAGCGCGGAGGTTAGAGACCCAGTACTTC. The variable domain in full, with the rest retrieved from reference TRBV9 and TRBJ2-5, is DSGVTQTPKHLITATGQRVTLRCSPRSGDLSVYWYQQSLDQGLQFLIQYYNGEERAKGNILERFSAQQFPDLHSELNLSSLELGDSALYFCASSVGSARRLETQYFGPGTRLLVL.

This chain uses TRBV11-3 with TRBJ2-3, with D possibly matching TRBD1 (5 bases). Trimming took off 2 bases at V and 6 bases at J, with 15 bases between the two ends. Germline values: CDR1 SGHNT, CDR2 YENEEA. This CDR3 contains 15 residues. CDR3 in amino acids: CASSLRQPGGDTQYF. The CDR3 coding sequence is TGTGCCAGCAGCTTAAGACAGCCCGGTGGGGATACGCAGTATTTT.

The chain joins TRBV7-2 to TRBJ2-7, with 11 bases that match TRBD2. With V trimmed by 3 bases and J by 4 bases, 17 bases remained unmatched. CDR1 is SGHTA and CDR2 is FQGNSA in the germline V gene. The CDR3 is made up of 19 amino acids. The chain's CDR3 is CASSFRSGGAMTDAYEQYF. CDR3 nucleotide sequence: TGTGCCAGCAGCTTCCGTAGCGGGGGGGCCATGACGGATGCTTACGAGCAGTACTTC.

The chain employs TRBV7-9 and TRBJ1-1; D is unclear. Germline CDR1 is SEHNR and CDR2 is FQNEAQ (reference sequence). V was pared by 5 bases and J by 0 bases, with 10 bases between. The CDR3 consists of 14 residues. Here the CDR3 reads CASSDIGMNTEAFF. The CDR3 DNA reads as TGTGCCAGCAGCGACATCGGCATGAACACTGAAGCTTTCTTT.

This chain links TRBV29-1 with TRBJ2-1, with 9 bases identical to TRBD2. The germline V gene has CDR1 SQVTM and CDR2 ANQGSEA. The trim removed 2 bases at V and 1 base at J, leaving 21 bases unmatched. The CDR3 is 21 residues long. The CDR3 protein is CSVEFQRGAPGGRRSYNEQFF. CDR3 DNA: TGCAGCGTTGAATTCCAGCGGGGGGCCCCGGGGGGTCGTAGGTCCTACAATGAGCAGTTCTTC.

The chain couples TRBV6-5 to TRBJ2-3; 9 nucleotides match TRBD1. The CDR3 runs 12 residues. In germline, CDR1 is MNHEY, CDR2 SVGAGI. The ends lost 5 bases at V and 6 bases at J; junction bases unmatched: 0. CDR3 in amino acids: CASSGQGDTQYF. CDR3 DNA sequence: TGTGCCAGCAGTGGACAGGGGGATACGCAGTATTTT.

The chain carries TRBV7-8 and TRBJ2-1; TRBD1 is a possible D gene (6 bases). Germline V gene data show CDR1 as SGHVS and CDR2 as FQNEAQ. Trimming left V 7 bases short and J 14 bases short, with 21 bases between. The CDR3 length is 13 residues. Here the CDR3 reads CASIQTARGPKFF. CDR3 in DNA: TGTGCCAGCATCCAAACCGCCAGGGGCCCTAAGTTCTTC.

The rearrangement links TRBV7-9 to TRBJ2-5; the match to TRBD2 covers 16 bases. J lost 4 bases, V lost 4 bases, and 6 bases had no gene match. The CDR3 covers 17 residues. The germline gives CDR1 SEHNR, CDR2 FQNEAQ (reference sequence). DNA for the CDR3: TGTGCCAGCAGCTCAATGGGACTAGCGGGAGGGCCAGAGACCCAGTACTTC. Translated, it gives CASSSMGLAGGPETQYF.